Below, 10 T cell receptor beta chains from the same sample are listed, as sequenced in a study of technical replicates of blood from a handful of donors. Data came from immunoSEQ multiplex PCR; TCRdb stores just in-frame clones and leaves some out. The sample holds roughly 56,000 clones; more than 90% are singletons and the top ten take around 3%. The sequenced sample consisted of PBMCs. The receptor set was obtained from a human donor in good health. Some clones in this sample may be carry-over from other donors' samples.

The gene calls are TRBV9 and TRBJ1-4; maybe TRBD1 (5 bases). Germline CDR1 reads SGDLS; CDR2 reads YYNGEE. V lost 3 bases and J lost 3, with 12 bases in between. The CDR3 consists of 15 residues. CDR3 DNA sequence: TGTGCCAGCAGCGCCTACGGGGGTCCTAATGAAAAACTGTTTTTT. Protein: CASSAYGGPNEKLFF.

The CDR3, as DNA: TGTGCCAGCAGTTTTCTGGGGGCTTACACTGAAGCTTTCTTT. Protein product: CASSFLGAYTEAFF. The chain combines TRBV27 with TRBJ1-1, with D possibly matching TRBD1 (6 bases). The CDR3 runs to 14 residues. Looked up from germline, CDR1 is MNHEY and CDR2 is SMNVEV (reference sequence). Trimming removed 3 bases at V and 3 bases at J, with 11 bases between.

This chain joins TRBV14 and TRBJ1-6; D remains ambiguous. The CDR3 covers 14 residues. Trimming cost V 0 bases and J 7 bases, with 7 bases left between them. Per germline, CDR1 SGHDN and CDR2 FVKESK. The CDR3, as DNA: TGTGCCAGCAGCCAAGAAGCGTTCAATTCACCCCTCCACTTT. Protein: CASSQEAFNSPLHF.

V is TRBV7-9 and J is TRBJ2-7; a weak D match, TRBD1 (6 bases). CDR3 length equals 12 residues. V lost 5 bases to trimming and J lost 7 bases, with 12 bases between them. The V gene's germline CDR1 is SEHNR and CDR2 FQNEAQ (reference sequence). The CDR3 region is CASSRSDREQYF. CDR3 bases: TGTGCCAGCAGCCGATCAGACAGGGAGCAGTACTTC.

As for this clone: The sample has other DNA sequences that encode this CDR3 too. The CDR3 loop reads CASSYSTGGNYGYTF. The CDR3 nucleotides are TGTGCCAGCAGTTACTCCACAGGGGGCAACTATGGCTACACCTTC. This sequence joins TRBV6-5 and TRBJ1-2; 9 bases match TRBD1. The CDR3 runs to 15 residues. V dropped 0 bases and J dropped 2; count of bases not matched to a gene: 1. The germline V gene encodes CDR1 MNHEY and CDR2 SVGAGI.

This CDR3 is CASGRPIGQGYQPQHF. DNA for the CDR3: TGTGCCAGTGGACGCCCAATTGGACAGGGCTATCAGCCCCAGCATTTT. The gene calls are TRBV19 and TRBJ1-5; TRBD1 agrees at 8 bases. Looked up from germline, CDR1 is LNHDA and CDR2 is SQIVND (reference sequence). The trim removed 8 bases at V and 5 bases at J, leaving 14 bases unmatched. This CDR3 is 16 amino acids long.

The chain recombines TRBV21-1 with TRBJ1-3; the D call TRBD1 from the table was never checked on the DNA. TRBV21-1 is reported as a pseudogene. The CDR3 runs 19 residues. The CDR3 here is CASSKGIRQGRLSGNTIYF. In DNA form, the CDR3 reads TGTGCCAGCAGCAAAGGGATCCGTCAGGGGCGACTCTCTGGAAACACCATATATTTT.

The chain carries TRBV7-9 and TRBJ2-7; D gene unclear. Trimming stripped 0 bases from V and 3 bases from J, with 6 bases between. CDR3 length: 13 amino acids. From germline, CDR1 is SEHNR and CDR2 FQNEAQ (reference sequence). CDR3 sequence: CASSLAVSYEQYF. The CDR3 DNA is TGTGCCAGCAGCTTAGCGGTGAGCTACGAGCAGTACTTC.

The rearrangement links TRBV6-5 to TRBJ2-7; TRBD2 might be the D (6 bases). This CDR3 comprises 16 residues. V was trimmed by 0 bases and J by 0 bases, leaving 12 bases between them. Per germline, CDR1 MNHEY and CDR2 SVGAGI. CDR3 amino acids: CASSYSRVAASYEQYF. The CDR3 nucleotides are TGTGCCAGCAGTTACTCCAGAGTAGCGGCCTCCTACGAGCAGTACTTC.

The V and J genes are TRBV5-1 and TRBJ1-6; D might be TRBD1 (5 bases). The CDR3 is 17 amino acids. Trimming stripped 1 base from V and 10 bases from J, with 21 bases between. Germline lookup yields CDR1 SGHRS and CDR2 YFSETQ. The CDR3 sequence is CASSLSGRSGVRSPLHF. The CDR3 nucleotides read TGCGCCAGCAGCTTGTCGGGGCGCTCGGGGGTTCGATCACCCCTCCACTTT. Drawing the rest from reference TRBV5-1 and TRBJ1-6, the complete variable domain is KAGVTQTPRYLIKTRGQQVTLSCSPISGHRSVSWYQQTPGQGLQFLFEYFSETQRNKGNFPGRFSGRQFSNSRSEMNVSTLELGDSALYLCASSLSGRSGVRSPLHFGNGTRLTVT.